Presented here are 15 T cell receptor beta chains from one specimen sequenced in a study of cytomegalovirus exposure and HLA in healthy donors. Researchers ran the PCR with 60 Vbeta and 13 Jbeta primers. Sequenced by immunoSEQ multiplex PCR; TCRdb stores in-frame clones only, minus some. The sample consists of 150,000 to 200,000 clones, 65% to 85% of them appearing once. Sequences were obtained from PBMCs. Receptor source: a young man in good health and CMV-seronegative.

The V and J genes are TRBV9 and TRBJ2-4, with D possibly TRBD1 on 5 matching bases. V lost 1 base and J 9 bases, leaving 17 bases between the germline ends. The CDR3 covers 15 residues. Germline-derived CDR1 and CDR2 are SGDLS and YYNGEE. CDR3 bases: TGTGCCAGCAGCGTAACCCCCACGACAGCCAGCATTCAGTACTTC. Its protein product is CASSVTPTTASIQYF.

This sequence joins TRBV18 and TRBJ1-2; 7 bases match TRBD1. This CDR3 contains 15 residues. Germline V gene lookup returns CDR1 KGHSH and CDR2 LQKENI. After removal of 3 bases from V and 0 bases from J, the junction contained 4 bases not matched to a gene. This chain's CDR3 is CASSPADRTNYGYTF. CDR3 bases: TGTGCCAGCTCACCCGCGGACAGGACTAACTATGGCTACACCTTC.

The V gene is TRBV4-1, the J gene TRBJ2-7; 11 nucleotides match TRBD2. The CDR3 is 17 residues long. Losses at the gene ends were 4 bases for V and 4 bases for J; bases not matched to a gene: 12. CDR1 MGHRA and CDR2 YSYEKL come from the germline V gene. The CDR3 is CASSPGLAGGEEYEQYF. CDR3 bases: TGCGCCAGCAGCCCGGGGCTAGCGGGGGGCGAAGAATACGAGCAGTACTTC.

J is TRBJ1-1 and V is TRBV28; 8 nucleotides match TRBD1. The CDR3 is made up of 18 amino acids. Trimming cost V 7 bases and J 0 bases; bases outside gene matches: 16. Germline lookup yields CDR1 MDHEN and CDR2 SYDVKM. The CDR3 is CASKPDRVRRLMNTEAFF. The CDR3 coding sequence is TGTGCCAGCAAACCGGACAGGGTGCGCAGATTAATGAACACTGAAGCTTTCTTT.

The chain joins TRBV19 to TRBJ2-5; 7 positions agree with TRBD2. The CDR3 contains 13 residues. V lost 3 bases, J lost 4 bases, and 2 bases stayed unmatched. Germline lookup yields CDR1 LNHDA and CDR2 SQIVND (reference sequence). This chain's CDR3 is CASSMRLAETQYF. The CDR3 nucleotides are TGTGCCAGTAGTATGAGACTAGCAGAGACCCAGTACTTC.

This chain joins TRBV7-3 and TRBJ2-2, with a tentative D call TRBD2 (6 bases). Germline assignment: CDR1 SGHTA and CDR2 FQGTGA. This CDR3 spans 16 amino acids. V gave up 2 bases and J gave up 2 bases, with 12 bases separating them. CDR3 nucleotide sequence: TGTGCCAGCAGCTTACCGACTAGGGCAAACACCGGGGAGCTGTTTTTT. It translates to CASSLPTRANTGELFF.

V usage is TRBV11-2 and J usage is TRBJ2-3; 10 nucleotides align to TRBD2. Trimming at V came to 5 bases and at J to 4 bases, leaving 9 bases not matched to a gene. The CDR3 length is 16 residues. Germline V gene lookup returns CDR1 SGHAT and CDR2 FQNNGV. CDR3 loop: CASSRGSGGYSDTQYF. The CDR3 coding sequence is TGTGCCAGCAGCCGAGGTAGCGGGGGGTATTCAGATACGCAGTATTTT. Looking up the rest from reference TRBV11-2 and TRBJ2-3 gives the full variable domain: EAGVAQSPRYKIIEKRQSVAFWCNPISGHATLYWYQQILGQGPKLLIQFQNNGVVDDSQLPKDRFSAERLKGVDSTLKIQPAKLEDSAVYLCASSRGSGGYSDTQYFGPGTRLTVL.

The sample holds one count of this clone. J is TRBJ2-7 and V is TRBV10-3; D is unresolved. CDR3 length equals 18 residues. V shed 6 bases and J shed 2 bases, with 26 bases lying between them. Germline CDR1 is ENHRY and CDR2 is SYGVKD. The CDR3 bases are TGTGCCATCAGCCCCTCCGTCCTCGCGGCAAACACCACCTACGAGCAGTACTTC. It encodes CAISPSVLAANTTYEQYF.

V gene TRBV7-9 combines with J gene TRBJ1-3, with 7 bases lining up with TRBD1. Per the germline V gene, CDR1 is SEHNR and CDR2 is FQNEAQ (reference sequence). This CDR3 region has 18 residues. V was pared by 5 bases and J by 1 base, with 14 bases of the junction left unmatched. CDR3 loop: CASSPWPTGAASGNTIYF. The CDR3 region has the DNA TGTGCCAGCAGCCCATGGCCTACAGGGGCTGCTTCTGGAAACACCATATATTTT.

The rearrangement joins TRBV6-5 to TRBJ1-5, with 9 bases identical to TRBD1. This CDR3 is 13 amino acids long. From germline, CDR1 is MNHEY and CDR2 SVGAGI. V lost 6 bases, J lost 6 bases, and 3 bases stayed unmatched. The CDR3 sequence is CASRQGAGQPQHF. As DNA, the CDR3 is TGTGCCAGCAGACAGGGGGCAGGTCAGCCCCAGCATTTT.

The V gene is TRBV11-2, the J gene TRBJ1-1; possible D gene TRBD1, 5 bases. CDR3 size: 15 residues. The germline V and J ends were trimmed by 0 bases and 4 bases, with 12 bases remaining between them. Germline loops: CDR1 SGHAT, CDR2 FQNNGV. CDR3 coding DNA: TGTGCCAGCAGCTTAGATCTCGGGGGAACCACTGAAGCTTTCTTT. Translating gives CASSLDLGGTTEAFF.

V gene TRBV29-1 combines with J gene TRBJ2-5; D perhaps matches TRBD1 (6 bases). CDR1 and CDR2 (germline): SQVTM, ANQGSEA. This CDR3 has 17 amino acids. The V end was cut by 6 bases, the J end by 5 bases, with 28 bases between. The DNA for the CDR3 is TGCAGCGTCGACACCCGGGACACCGGCCAGCGTTGGGAGACCCAGTACTTC. The encoded protein is CSVDTRDTGQRWETQYF.

The chain couples TRBV9 to TRBJ2-7; 10 bases agree with TRBD1. The CDR3 runs to 14 residues. Germline CDR1 and CDR2: SGDLS and YYNGEE. V was pared by 3 bases and J by 6 bases, with 6 bases of the junction left unmatched. DNA for the CDR3: TGTGCCAGCAGCGATCGGGACAGGGGAGGCGAGCAGTACTTC. It is translated as CASSDRDRGGEQYF.

The CDR3 DNA follows: TGTGCCAGCAGCCTAACCGGGACAGATGGCTACACCTTC. Translation: CASSLTGTDGYTF. The V call is TRBV9, the J call TRBJ1-2, with 7 bases aligning to TRBD1. Germline values: CDR1 SGDLS, CDR2 YYNGEE. Trimming at V came to 4 bases and at J to 6 bases, leaving 6 bases not matched to a gene. This CDR3 is 13 amino acids long.

Points on this clone: Mismatch with germline at one junction end may stem from a read error. The CDR3 nucleotides read TGTACCAGCAGCCCCCCGGCCACAGGGATTCAGCCCCAGCATTTT. This codes for CTSSPPATGIQPQHF. This chain uses TRBV7-8 with TRBJ1-5, with a tentative D call TRBD1 (6 bases). The CDR3 spans 15 residues. Germline-derived CDR1 and CDR2 are SGHVS and FQNEAQ.